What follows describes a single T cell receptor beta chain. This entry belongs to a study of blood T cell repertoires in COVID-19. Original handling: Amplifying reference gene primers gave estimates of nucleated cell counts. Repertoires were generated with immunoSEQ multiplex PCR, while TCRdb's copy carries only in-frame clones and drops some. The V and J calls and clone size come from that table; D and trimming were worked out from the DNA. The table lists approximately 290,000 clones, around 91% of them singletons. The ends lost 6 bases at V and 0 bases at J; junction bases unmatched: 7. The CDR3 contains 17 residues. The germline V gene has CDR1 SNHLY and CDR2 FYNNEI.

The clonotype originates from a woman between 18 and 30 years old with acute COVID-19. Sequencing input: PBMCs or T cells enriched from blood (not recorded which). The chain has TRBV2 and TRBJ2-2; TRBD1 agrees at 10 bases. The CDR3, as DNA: TGTGCCAGCAGAGACCGACAGGGGGCGGCGAACACCGGGGAGCTGTTTTTT. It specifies CASRDRQGAANTGELFF.